These 25 T cell receptor beta chains share one sample of origin, sequenced in a study of neurological immune-mediated disorders (dated by TCRdb to the late 2010s). Libraries were constructed by 5' RACE. The sample was run on an Illumina HiSeq 2500. The public reads were quality trimmed at Q25 with fastp and then assembled into clones with MiXCR by TCRdb, keeping productive beta chains. A single entry per CDR3 protein holds the most common genes and DNA from its merged rows. The sample data list 35,000 to 50,000 distinct CDR3 sequences, and more than 12% of these were observed just once. The top ten clones comprise approximately 4% of the sample. The source material was CD4+ T cells from blood. The receptors were gathered from a woman in her sixties with HTLV-1-associated myelopathy (HAM/TSP).

This clonotype has a count of ten or more. One end of the junction is discordant with germline, which a read error may explain. This sequence joins TRBV7-2 and TRBJ2-7; the match to TRBD2 covers 9 bases. The CDR3 totals 14 residues. The germline V gene has CDR1 SGHTA and CDR2 FQGNSA. The CDR3 protein is CASAAGGTVGEQHF. In DNA, the CDR3 is TGTGCCAGCGCAGCGGGGGGAACGGTGGGCGAGCAGCACTTC.

This clonotype came up many times. The V and J genes are TRBV20-1 and TRBJ2-7; 13 nucleotides agree with TRBD2. J was trimmed by 0 bases and V by 6 bases; bases with no gene match: 8. Germline V gives CDR1 DFQATT, CDR2 SNEGSKA (reference sequence). The CDR3 runs to 16 residues. CDR3 DNA sequence: TGCAGTGCATCCGGGACTAGCGGGGCCAGCTCCTACGAGCAGTACTTC. Translated: CSASGTSGASSYEQYF.

The chain couples TRBV5-1 to TRBJ2-7, with 8 nucleotides matching TRBD2. Germline V gives CDR1 SGHRS, CDR2 YFSETQ. The CDR3 has 16 amino acids. The V gene end was trimmed by 0 bases and the J gene end by 5 bases; junction bases not matched to a gene: 10. CDR3 in DNA: TGCGCCAGCAGCTTGGGGGGGACCCTAGCGGGCCACGAGCAGTACTTC. This encodes CASSLGGTLAGHEQYF.

This chain joins TRBV5-1 and TRBJ1-1; D remains unclear. V dropped 4 bases and J dropped 0 bases, with 10 bases sitting between them. The CDR3 contains 14 residues. Germline values: CDR1 SGHRS, CDR2 YFSETQ. The CDR3 is CASSATALNTEAFF. In DNA form, the CDR3 reads TGCGCCAGCAGCGCGACCGCCCTGAACACTGAAGCTTTCTTT.

This clonotype has ten or more counts. The rearrangement joins TRBV10-3 to TRBJ2-1; D possibly corresponds to TRBD1 (5 bases). The CDR3 runs to 12 residues. V was cut by 3 bases and J by 8 bases, with 8 bases left in between. CDR1 and CDR2 (germline): ENHRY, SYGVKD. CDR3 nucleotide sequence: TGTGCCATCAGTGACGGACAACATGAGCAGTTCTTC. Amino acids: CAISDGQHEQFF.

The table lists this clonotype with many counts. The V gene is TRBV20-1, the J gene TRBJ2-1; 9 nucleotides agree with TRBD2. This CDR3 is 16 amino acids long. CDR1 and CDR2 from the germline V gene are DFQATT and SNEGSKA (reference sequence). Trimming cost V 6 bases and J 2 bases; bases outside gene matches: 11. CDR3: CSAVSGTSIAYNEQFF. CDR3 nucleotide sequence: TGCAGTGCGGTATCCGGGACTAGCATCGCCTACAATGAGCAGTTCTTC.

This sequence joins TRBV15 and TRBJ2-5, with D possibly being TRBD1 (6 bases). V dropped 2 bases and J dropped 3 bases, with 10 bases sitting between them. The CDR3 length is 14 residues. CDR1 and CDR2 from the germline V gene are LNHNV and YYDKDF (reference sequence). The CDR3 loop is CATSRTDRKETQYF. The CDR3 bases are TGTGCCACCAGCAGAACGGACAGAAAAGAGACCCAGTACTTC.

This clonotype was seen many times. The rearrangement links TRBV20-1 to TRBJ1-1, with 8 bases that match TRBD1. This CDR3 has 14 residues. With V trimmed by 1 base and J by 10 bases, 11 bases remained unmatched. Germline V gene lookup returns CDR1 DFQATT and CDR2 SNEGSKA (reference sequence). CDR3 residues: CSARGPGQGGGAFF. The CDR3 bases are TGCAGTGCTAGAGGCCCCGGACAGGGCGGTGGAGCTTTCTTT.

This clonotype was seen ten or more times. The chain uses TRBV5-5 and TRBJ1-1; unclear D gene. The V end was cut by 4 bases, the J end by 1 base, with 20 bases between. Germline V gene data show CDR1 as SGHKS and CDR2 as YYEKEE (reference sequence). The CDR3 spans 17 residues. The CDR3 sequence: CASSVWTFAGSNTEAFF. CDR3 nucleotide sequence: TGTGCCAGCAGCGTGTGGACCTTTGCGGGGTCGAACACTGAAGCTTTCTTT.

This clonotype occurred many times. The rearrangement joins TRBV18 to TRBJ1-6, with 8 nucleotides matching TRBD1. CDR1 KGHSH and CDR2 LQKENI come from the germline V gene. Germline trimming cut 4 bases from V and 5 bases from J; bases unmatched to any gene: 1. This CDR3 is 14 amino acids long. The CDR3 is CASSQTGDNSPLHF. CDR3 nucleotides: TGTGCCAGCTCACAGACAGGGGATAATTCACCCCTCCACTTT.

Ten or more counts support this clonotype. This rearrangement joins TRBV20-1 to TRBJ2-3, with 7 positions matching TRBD2. Losses at the gene ends were 3 bases for V and 2 bases for J; bases not matched to a gene: 5. This CDR3 is built from 14 residues. Germline assignment: CDR1 DFQATT and CDR2 SNEGSKA (reference sequence). This CDR3 reads CSASKRGPTDTQYF. DNA of the CDR3: TGCAGTGCTAGCAAGCGGGGACCCACAGATACGCAGTATTTT.

The chain has TRBV20-1 and TRBJ2-7, with TRBD1 matching over 9 bases. In germline, CDR1 is DFQATT, CDR2 SNEGSKA (reference sequence). The V and J ends lost 5 bases and 1 base, in that order; junction bases with no gene match: 12. The CDR3 length is 16 residues. The DNA of the CDR3 is TGCAGTGCTGCCCCCCTGCCGGGACAGGGATCCTACGAGCAGTACTTC. Translating it yields CSAAPLPGQGSYEQYF.

By share, this clonotype ranks as medium-sized. The rearrangement uses TRBV7-9 and TRBJ2-7, with no clear D. Germline V gene sequence: CDR1 SEHNR, CDR2 FQNEAQ (reference sequence). The V and J ends lost 5 bases and 2 bases respectively, with 19 bases between them. This CDR3 spans 16 amino acids. In DNA, the CDR3 is TGTGCCAGCAGCCGATCACCGGTTGTATTCACCTACGAGCAGTACTTC. This sequence encodes CASSRSPVVFTYEQYF.

Many counts were recorded for this clonotype. V usage is TRBV4-1 and J usage is TRBJ2-4, with no clear D. This CDR3 region has 16 residues. V gave up 3 bases and J gave up 1 base, with 13 bases separating them. Germline CDR1 MGHRA, CDR2 YSYEKL. The CDR3: CASSQPYGPAKNIQYF. The DNA for the CDR3 is TGCGCCAGCAGCCAGCCTTATGGACCCGCCAAAAACATTCAGTACTTC.

This clonotype was recorded many times. The rearrangement uses TRBV9 and TRBJ2-2; unclear D gene. The CDR3 has 15 residues. V lost 0 bases and J 3 bases, leaving 9 bases between the germline ends. The germline V gene encodes CDR1 SGDLS and CDR2 YYNGEE. CDR3 DNA sequence: TGTGCCAGCAGCGTAGGCCTTATGGACACCGGGGAGCTGTTTTTT. It codes for CASSVGLMDTGELFF. Variable domain in full (rest from reference TRBV9 and TRBJ2-2): DSGVTQTPKHLITATGQRVTLRCSPRSGDLSVYWYQQSLDQGLQFLIQYYNGEERAKGNILERFSAQQFPDLHSELNLSSLELGDSALYFCASSVGLMDTGELFFGEGSRLTVL.

This clonotype showed up many times. CDR3: CSADRGPYEQYF. The CDR3 DNA sequence: TGCAGTGCAGACAGGGGACCCTACGAGCAGTACTTC. The V and J genes are TRBV20-1 and TRBJ2-7, with TRBD1 matching over 8 bases. CDR1 is DFQATT, CDR2 SNEGSKA, per germline (reference sequence). CDR3 size: 12 residues. Trimming removed 6 bases from V and 2 bases from J; junction bases left unmatched: 3.

This clonotype was counted at least ten times. The chain couples TRBV5-1 to TRBJ2-7; 9 bases are shared with TRBD1. This CDR3 is 14 amino acids long. The germline CDR1 and CDR2 sequences are SGHRS and YFSETQ. Trimming at V came to 5 bases and at J to 4 bases, leaving 7 bases not matched to a gene. The CDR3 here is CASRPPGQGYEQYF. The DNA of the CDR3 is TGCGCCAGCAGACCCCCCGGACAGGGGTACGAGCAGTACTTC.

At least ten counts were recorded for this clonotype. J is TRBJ2-3 and V is TRBV20-1; 9 bases line up with TRBD2. The CDR3 is made up of 17 amino acids. Germline-derived CDR1 and CDR2 are DFQATT and SNEGSKA (reference sequence). The V and J ends lost 0 bases and 5 bases, in that order; junction bases with no gene match: 12. DNA for the CDR3: TGCAGTGCTAGAGATGGAGGGCGCGGGGGGGATCGAGATACGCAGTATTTT. As protein: CSARDGGRGGDRDTQYF.

This clonotype was observed many times. The V call is TRBV20-1, the J call TRBJ2-5; unclear D gene. The germline V gene encodes CDR1 DFQATT and CDR2 SNEGSKA (reference sequence). V lost 1 base and J 5 bases, leaving 8 bases between the germline ends. The CDR3 spans 12 residues. The CDR3 DNA reads TGCAGTGCTAGAGGACCTCGGGAGACCCAGTACTTC. This codes for CSARGPRETQYF.

This clonotype was picked up many times. The rearrangement links TRBV3-1 to TRBJ2-2, with 14 bases that match TRBD2. The germline CDR1 and CDR2 sequences are LGHDT and YNNKEL (reference sequence). V dropped 3 bases and J dropped 5; count of bases not matched to a gene: 5. There are 17 residues in the CDR3. CDR3 DNA sequence: TGTGCCAGCAGCCAGGGACTAGCGGGGGTCCGGACCGGGGAGCTGTTTTTT. Its translation is CASSQGLAGVRTGELFF.

This clonotype was seen repeatedly, ten times or more. This chain links TRBV5-1 with TRBJ2-1, with 7 positions matching TRBD1. The CDR3 consists of 11 residues. V lost 0 bases to trimming and J lost 13 bases; unmatched junction nucleotides: 1. The V gene's germline CDR1 is SGHRS and CDR2 YFSETQ. This CDR3 is CASSLEGAQFF. Here the CDR3 DNA reads TGCGCCAGCAGCTTGGAGGGGGCACAGTTCTTC.

This clonotype was detected ten times or more. V and J are TRBV20-1 and TRBJ2-2; tentative D call: TRBD2 (5 bases). V lost 0 bases, J lost 3 bases, and 14 bases lay in between. Germline V gene sequence: CDR1 DFQATT, CDR2 SNEGSKA (reference sequence). CDR3 length equals 16 residues. CDR3 sequence reads: CSARDSVSGYTGELFF. For the CDR3, the DNA is TGCAGTGCTAGAGATAGCGTTTCGGGGTACACCGGGGAGCTGTTTTTT.

This clonotype was recorded at least ten times. The chain uses TRBV5-1 and TRBJ1-1; the D gene is possibly TRBD1 (5 bases). CDR3 size: 13 residues. CDR1 is SGHRS and CDR2 is YFSETQ in the germline V gene. Between the trimmed V and J ends, which lost 0 bases and 3 bases, there was a span of 6 bases. The CDR3: CASSLVGDTEAFF. CDR3 DNA: TGCGCCAGCAGCTTGGTAGGGGACACTGAAGCTTTCTTT.

This clonotype was seen repeatedly, ten times or more. The chain has TRBV15 and TRBJ1-1; possible D gene TRBD1, 5 bases. The CDR3 covers 14 residues. The V end lost 8 bases, the J end lost 3 bases, and 16 bases lay between the germline ends. Per the germline V gene, CDR1 is LNHNV and CDR2 is YYDKDF (reference sequence). This chain's CDR3 is CATSPRQTYTEAFF. The DNA of the CDR3 is TGTGCCACCTCGCCGCGACAGACTTACACTGAAGCTTTCTTT.

This clonotype was counted at least ten times. The chain uses TRBV5-1 and TRBJ1-3; D remains ambiguous. CDR1 SGHRS and CDR2 YFSETQ come from the germline V gene. V lost 4 bases to trimming and J lost 3 bases, with 14 bases between them. This CDR3 contains 15 residues. The chain's CDR3 is CASSEGSADGNTIYF. In DNA, the CDR3 is TGCGCCAGCAGCGAGGGAAGTGCGGATGGAAACACCATATATTTT.